These T cell receptor beta chains were read from a single sample in a study of shared clonotypes between healthy human individuals. Clones were read by immunoSEQ multiplex PCR, and TCRdb kept only the in-frame ones, dropping some. The table has 850,000 to 1,100,000 clones, approximately 80% seen once. Sequencing was carried out using memory CD4+ T cells from PBMCs. These receptors all stem from a man aged 18 to 29 in good health. Some clones in this sample may be carry-over from other donors' samples. The CDR3 runs from the conserved cysteine through the conserved F or W. The order of the fields is V gene, clone size, J gene, D gene, CDR3 protein, CDR3 DNA. The D gene is left open where the match is weak. Expanded clones are given a class, and other clones once, few, many or no size at all.

TRBV7-9	few	TRBJ2-7	TRBD2	CASSSLLGSGASYEQYF	TGTGCCAGCAGCTCACTTCTGGGGAGCGGGGCCTCCTACGAGCAGTACTTC
TRBV2	.	TRBJ2-2	TRBD2	CASSRRSGRAAGELFF	TGTGCCAGCAGCCGAAGATCGGGGAGGGCCGCCGGGGAGCTGTTTTTT
TRBV5-6	.	TRBJ2-5	TRBD2	CASKKASGRMVEETQYF	TGTGCCAGCAAGAAGGCTAGCGGGAGAATGGTCGAAGAGACCCAGTACTTC
TRBV5-4	.	TRBJ2-2	TRBD2	CASSTHSSGRASGELFF	TGTGCCAGCTCAACTCACTCTAGCGGGAGGGCCAGCGGGGAGCTGTTTTTT
TRBV10-3	.	TRBJ1-5	TRBD1	CAISESRDRGGQPQHF	TGTGCCATCAGTGAGTCCCGGGACAGGGGTGGTCAGCCCCAGCATTTT
TRBV18	.	TRBJ1-2	.	CASSPSREGGYGYTF	TGTGCCAGCTCACCCTCCAGGGAGGGCGGATATGGCTACACCTTC
TRBV7-2	.	TRBJ2-7	.	CASSSQYMPYF	TGTGCCAGCAGCTCCCAATACATGCCGTACTTC
TRBV5-6	.	TRBJ1-3	.	CASSLDGTPGNTIYF	TGTGCCAGCAGCCTAGACGGGACGCCTGGAAACACCATATATTTT
TRBV15	once	TRBJ1-1	TRBD1	CATSRAQLGQGAWLNTEAFF	TGTGCCACCAGCAGAGCCCAGCTCGGACAGGGGGCATGGTTGAACACTGAAGCTTTCTTT
TRBV2	.	TRBJ2-5	.	CASTQIPETQYF	TGTGCCAGCACCCAAATCCCGGAGACCCAGTACTTC
TRBV5-1	.	TRBJ2-7	.	CASSFEPSSSYEQYF	TGCGCCAGCAGCTTCGAGCCCTCGAGCTCCTACGAGCAGTACTTC